The T cell receptor beta chain described here comes from a study of T cells after yellow fever vaccination. Findings of the study overall: High-abundance clonotypes from the bulk population could contaminate FACS-sorted repertoires.

TCRdb redid the calling of the 5' RACE reads with MiXCR, one entry per CDR3 protein. Among 250,000 to 400,000 distinct CDR3 sequences listed, roughly 4% were seen once. Looked up from germline, CDR1 is LGHNA and CDR2 is YSLEER. The CDR3 runs 17 residues. The V gene end was trimmed by 3 bases and the J gene end by 2 bases; junction bases not matched to a gene: 13. Comments on this clonotype: The antigen remains undetermined.

The receptor's source is a man between 18 and 29 years old who received the YFV17D yellow fever vaccine. The chain links TRBV4-3 to TRBJ2-7; 7 bases are shared with TRBD1. The specimen comprised PBMCs, sampled 5 days after the yellow fever booster vaccination. This CDR3 is CASSQTGTPPRPYEQYF. As DNA, the CDR3 is TGCGCCAGCAGCCAGACAGGGACCCCACCTAGACCCTACGAGCAGTACTTC.